Following are 19 T cell receptor beta chains from one sample sequenced in a study of blood T cell repertoires in COVID-19. This table comes from immunoSEQ multiplex PCR, and its TCRdb copy is limited to in-frame clones, with some not included. The table shows more than 35,000 clones, with approximately 85% occurring only once. Sequencing was performed on peripheral blood. These TCRs come from a human donor in a cohort sampled during active COVID-19.

The rearrangement links TRBV4-2 to TRBJ2-1; TRBD1 might be the D (6 bases). This CDR3 contains 14 residues. V was shortened by 0 bases and J by 12 bases, with 15 bases between the two germline ends. Germline CDR1 and CDR2: LGHNA and YNFKEQ. CDR3 amino acids: CASSQESGDVRQFF. The DNA for the CDR3 is TGTGCCAGCAGCCAAGAATCAGGGGATGTTAGGCAGTTCTTC.

The CDR3 loop is CASSADTQYYGYTF. CDR3 bases: TGTGCCAGTAGTGCCGATACACAATACTATGGCTACACCTTC. V gene TRBV19 combines with J gene TRBJ1-2; D remains unclear. The CDR3 extends over 14 amino acids. Trimming shortened V by 5 bases and J by 3 bases, and 13 bases separated the two germline ends. Per the germline V gene, CDR1 is LNHDA and CDR2 is SQIVND (reference sequence).

The genes are TRBV9 and TRBJ2-2, with TRBD1 as a possible D gene (6 bases). There are 15 residues in the CDR3. The V gene lost 4 bases and the J gene lost 4 bases, with 14 bases spanning the gap. The germline CDR1 and CDR2 sequences are SGDLS and YYNGEE. DNA for the CDR3: TGTGCCAGCAGCACCCGACAGGCGGGCACCGGGGAGCTGTTTTTT. Translated, it gives CASSTRQAGTGELFF.

This sequence joins TRBV9 and TRBJ1-2; 9 bases map to TRBD1. Trimming removed 0 bases from V and 8 bases from J; junction bases left unmatched: 11. The germline gives CDR1 SGDLS, CDR2 YYNGEE. This CDR3 region has 16 residues. CDR3 in DNA: TGTGCCAGCAGCGTAGGGATTGAGGGACAGGGCGGGGGCTACACCTTC. Its protein product is CASSVGIEGQGGGYTF. The full variable domain, in which reference TRBV9 and TRBJ1-2 provide the parts outside the CDR3, is DSGVTQTPKHLITATGQRVTLRCSPRSGDLSVYWYQQSLDQGLQFLIQYYNGEERAKGNILERFSAQQFPDLHSELNLSSLELGDSALYFCASSVGIEGQGGGYTFGSGTRLTVV.

The chain uses TRBV27 and TRBJ2-6; D call uncertain. Trimming removed 3 bases from V and 0 bases from J, with 9 bases in between. Germline CDR1 is MNHEY and CDR2 is SMNVEV (reference sequence). This CDR3 has 16 residues. DNA for the CDR3: TGTGCCAGCAGTTTTTTTCTTCTCTCTGGGGCCAACGTCCTGACTTTC. Its translation is CASSFFLLSGANVLTF.

The J gene is TRBJ1-2, the V gene TRBV2; maybe TRBD1 (5 bases). The V end was cut by 5 bases, the J end by 7 bases, with 14 bases between. This CDR3 spans 13 amino acids. Looked up from germline, CDR1 is SNHLY and CDR2 is FYNNEI. For the CDR3, the DNA is TGTGCCAGCAGTAAACAGGAAAGCAGTGGCTACACCTTC. Translation: CASSKQESSGYTF.

A word on this clone: Distinct nucleotide sequences in the sample also encode this CDR3. The chain has TRBV18 and TRBJ1-2; weak D call: TRBD1 (5 bases). Looked up from germline, CDR1 is KGHSH and CDR2 is LQKENI. The CDR3 runs to 13 residues. Between the trimmed V and J ends, which lost 3 bases and 5 bases, there was a span of 10 bases. CDR3 residues: CASSPGTDYGYTF. CDR3 nucleotide sequence: TGTGCCAGCTCACCCGGGACTGATTATGGCTACACCTTC.

The chain carries TRBV5-4 and TRBJ2-7; 10 bases agree with TRBD2. The V gene's germline CDR1 is SGHNT and CDR2 YYREEE (reference sequence). This CDR3 has 15 amino acids. The junction had 7 bases not matched to a gene; V was cut back by 5 bases and J by 2 bases. In DNA form, the CDR3 reads TGTGCCAGCAGTCGTAGCGGGGGGACCGCCTACGAGCAGTACTTC. As protein: CASSRSGGTAYEQYF.

This clone has just one count. This rearrangement joins TRBV3-1 (or the pseudogene TRBV3-2) to TRBJ1-2, with TRBD1 matching over 9 bases. The germline CDR1 and CDR2 sequences are LGHDT and YNNKEL (reference sequence). The CDR3 consists of 13 residues. Unmatched junction bases numbered 3, after V lost 4 bases and J lost 6 bases. This chain's CDR3 is CASSPGTGNGYTF. CDR3 coding DNA: TGTGCCAGCAGCCCGGGGACAGGGAATGGCTACACCTTC.

The genes are TRBV28 and TRBJ1-2; the D gene is possibly TRBD1 (6 bases). Trimming took off 6 bases at V and 2 bases at J, with 10 bases between the two ends. This CDR3 region has 13 residues. Germline lookup yields CDR1 MDHEN and CDR2 SYDVKM. The CDR3 region is CASRLGQNYGYTF. DNA of the CDR3: TGTGCCAGCAGACTGGGACAAAACTATGGCTACACCTTC.

The CDR3 nucleotides are TGTGCCAGCAGCGCAACTAGCGGGAGGGTAACAGATACGCAGTATTTT. Its translation: CASSATSGRVTDTQYF. The gene calls are TRBV9 and TRBJ2-3; 13 bases line up with TRBD2. In germline, CDR1 is SGDLS, CDR2 YYNGEE. The CDR3 sequence is 16 residues long. The J segment lost 3 bases and the V segment lost 3 bases, leaving 4 bases of the junction unmatched.

The CDR3: CASSAQPSGNEQFF. DNA for the CDR3: TGTGCCAGCAGCGCGCAACCGTCCGGGAATGAGCAGTTCTTC. The chain joins TRBV28 to TRBJ2-1; no reliable D call. Germline V gene data show CDR1 as MDHEN and CDR2 as SYDVKM. The CDR3 contains 14 residues. Between the trimmed V and J ends, which lost 6 bases and 7 bases, there was a span of 16 bases.

The V gene is TRBV6-5, the J gene TRBJ1-1, with D possibly being TRBD1 (5 bases). The CDR3 totals 13 residues. Per the germline V gene, CDR1 is MNHEY and CDR2 is SVGAGI. Trimming cost V 2 bases and J 7 bases, with 11 bases left between them. This chain's CDR3 is CASSYAGVGEAFF. CDR3 bases: TGTGCCAGCAGTTACGCGGGGGTAGGTGAAGCTTTCTTT.

V gene TRBV7-9 combines with J gene TRBJ1-4, with D perhaps matching TRBD1 (5 bases). From germline, CDR1 is SEHNR and CDR2 FQNEAQ (reference sequence). The CDR3 has 15 residues. V lost 6 bases and J lost 8, with 19 bases in between. CDR3 DNA sequence: TGTGCCAGCAGTCGTTGGGGGGTCGAGGACGAAAAACTGTTTTTT. Translation gives CASSRWGVEDEKLFF. Full variable domain (missing parts from reference TRBV7-9 and TRBJ1-4): DTGVSQNPRHKITKRGQNVTFRCDPISEHNRLYWYRQTLGQGPEFLTYFQNEAQLEKSRLLSDRFSAERPKGSFSTLEIQRTEQGDSAMYLCASSRWGVEDEKLFFGSGTQLSVL.

This chain's CDR3 is CASSLDGQITGELFF. The CDR3 DNA is TGTGCCAGCAGCTTAGATGGTCAGATCACCGGGGAGCTGTTTTTT. This chain connects TRBV7-6 to TRBJ2-2, with D unresolved. CDR1 SGHVS and CDR2 FNYEAQ come from the germline V gene. Deletions cut 1 base from V and 4 bases from J, with 10 bases between. This CDR3 spans 15 amino acids.

The V gene is TRBV11-1, the J gene TRBJ2-1; D is unresolved. The length of the CDR3 is 16 residues. Trimming cost V 5 bases and J 3 bases, with 17 bases left between them. Germline CDR1 is SGHAT and CDR2 is FQDESV (reference sequence). CDR3 bases: TGTGCCAGCAGCAGCCTATTTCTCACCAACTACAATGAGCAGTTCTTC. It codes for CASSSLFLTNYNEQFF.

This chain joins TRBV25-1 and TRBJ2-7, with D possibly matching TRBD1 (6 bases). Germline loops: CDR1 MGHDK, CDR2 SYGVNS. With 3 bases removed from V and 3 bases from J, the gap between germline ends came to 12 bases. The CDR3 has 14 amino acids. The DNA for the CDR3 is TGTGCCAGCAGTGATCAGGCAGGGGACTACGAGCAGTACTTC. Residues: CASSDQAGDYEQYF.

The V gene is TRBV9, the J gene TRBJ1-1; possible D gene TRBD1, 5 bases. This CDR3 comprises 15 residues. V shed 2 bases and J shed 3 bases, with 14 bases lying between them. CDR1 and CDR2 (germline): SGDLS, YYNGEE. CDR3 in amino acids: CASSVIGTGDTEAFF. In nucleotides, the CDR3 is TGTGCCAGCAGCGTTATTGGGACGGGGGACACTGAAGCTTTCTTT.

The J gene is TRBJ1-5, the V gene TRBV30; TRBD1 might be the D (5 bases). The CDR3 consists of 13 residues. Per germline, CDR1 GTSNPN and CDR2 SVGIG (reference sequence). Trimming left V 0 bases short and J 4 bases short, with 7 bases between. Here the CDR3 reads CAWSVQENQPQHF. CDR3 nucleotides: TGTGCCTGGAGTGTACAGGAGAATCAGCCCCAGCATTTT.